This T cell receptor beta chain was sequenced during a study of T cells in women clearing cervical HPV infection. Its frequency marks this clone as medium-sized. The CDR3 end is not reached by the read, which stops 3 residues before it; the germline J gene fills it in. V lost 4 bases to trimming and J lost 4 bases, with 10 bases between them. The CDR3 covers 13 residues. Germline CDR1 reads SQVTM; CDR2 reads ANQGSEA. The protocol was immunoSEQ multiplex PCR, while the TCRdb copy is restricted to in-frame clones and leaves out a portion. The sample table includes tens of thousands of clones. This receptor was taken from a woman aged 18-70 years with a cervical HPV16 infection that either progressed to CIN3+ or cleared (not recorded which). The chain has TRBV29-1 and TRBJ1-4; D is ambiguous. Material: blood buffy coat. This chain's CDR3 is CSVVGSLNEKLFF. CDR3 DNA (partial): TGCAGCGTTGTGGGCAGCCTTAATGAAAAA.